The next 20 T cell receptor beta chains were all read from a single sample in a study of Graves' ophthalmopathy and Graves' hyperthyroidism. Beta-chain TCR CDR3 regions were amplified from RNA transcripts. HTBI primers were used in a first-round RT-PCR, which preceded a second-round multiplex PCR. Via MiXCR, TCRdb re-called the multiplex PCR reads, giving one row per CDR3 protein. This table has around 340,000 distinct CDR3 sequences, roughly 15% appearing once. The sample comprised peripheral blood. These receptors were taken from an adult man with Graves' ophthalmopathy.

This clonotype was found many times. The chain is built from TRBV4-2 and TRBJ1-1; perhaps TRBD1 as D (5 bases). V shed 4 bases and J shed 3 bases, with 18 bases lying between them. Germline V gene lookup returns CDR1 LGHNA and CDR2 YNFKEQ. This CDR3 has 16 residues. The CDR3 here is CASSPRFTLGDTEAFF. The CDR3 nucleotides read TGTGCCAGCAGCCCAAGATTTACCCTAGGGGACACTGAAGCTTTCTTT.

This clonotype was recorded many times. The chain links TRBV18 to TRBJ2-7; a possible D gene is TRBD2 (6 bases). The CDR3 has 11 residues. Germline V gene lookup returns CDR1 KGHSH and CDR2 LQKENI. The ends were cut back, 6 bases at V and 5 bases at J, with 8 bases in the middle. CDR3 DNA sequence: TGTGCCAGCTCGGAGGGGAACGAGCAGTACTTC. It encodes CASSEGNEQYF.

This clonotype was observed at least ten times. The chain has TRBV20-1 and TRBJ2-5; TRBD2 matches 12 bases. The germline gives CDR1 DFQATT, CDR2 SNEGSKA (reference sequence). The CDR3 loop spans 17 amino acids. Losses at the gene ends were 5 bases for V and 5 bases for J; bases not matched to a gene: 15. The CDR3 loop is CSALGGLAGGLAETQYF. In nucleotides, the CDR3 is TGCAGTGCTCTTGGGGGACTAGCGGGCGGGCTGGCCGAGACCCAGTACTTC.

CDR3 bases: TGTGCCAGCAGCGGGGGGCTCAATCAGCCCCAGCATTTT. Translated: CASSGGLNQPQHF. The chain combines TRBV2 with TRBJ1-5; D may be TRBD1 (6 bases). From germline, CDR1 is SNHLY and CDR2 FYNNEI. V dropped 6 bases and J dropped 3 bases, with 9 bases sitting between them. The length of the CDR3 is 13 residues.

This sequence joins TRBV11-1 and TRBJ1-1; 7 bases match TRBD1. Germline V gives CDR1 SGHAT, CDR2 FQDESV (reference sequence). This CDR3 spans 16 amino acids. V shed 5 bases, J shed 0 bases, and the junction held 9 bases outside the gene matches. CDR3 protein: CASSLGQVILNTEAFF. The CDR3 coding sequence is TGTGCCAGCAGCCTTGGACAGGTAATATTGAACACTGAAGCTTTCTTT. Full variable domain (outside the CDR3, taken from reference TRBV11-1 and TRBJ1-1): EAEVAQSPRYKITEKSQAVAFWCDPISGHATLYWYRQILGQGPELLVQFQDESVVDDSQLPKDRFSAERLKGVDSTLKIQPAELGDSAMYLCASSLGQVILNTEAFFGQGTRLTVV.

This clonotype was counted ten times or more. J is TRBJ2-7 and V is TRBV6-2 or TRBV6-3; TRBD1 agrees at 9 bases. This CDR3 spans 15 amino acids. CDR1 is MNHEY and CDR2 is SVGEGT in the germline V gene. Losses at the gene ends were 0 bases for V and 6 bases for J; bases not matched to a gene: 6. The CDR3 protein is CASSYSTGTGSEQYF. CDR3 DNA: TGTGCCAGCAGTTACTCGACAGGGACAGGGTCCGAGCAGTACTTC.

This clonotype was recorded many times. J is TRBJ1-1 and V is TRBV10-3; tentatively, D is TRBD1 (6 bases). Trimming took off 5 bases at V and 1 base at J, with 8 bases between the two ends. In germline, CDR1 is ENHRY, CDR2 SYGVKD. The length of the CDR3 is 13 residues. CDR3 residues: CAISTGRNTEAFF. The CDR3 DNA reads TGTGCCATCAGTACAGGGAGGAACACTGAAGCTTTCTTT.

Many counts were recorded for this clonotype. J is TRBJ1-6 and V is TRBV5-1; the D is unclear. Between the trimmed V and J ends, which lost 0 bases and 10 bases, there was a span of 11 bases. From germline, CDR1 is SGHRS and CDR2 YFSETQ. The CDR3 spans 14 residues. Here the CDR3 DNA reads TGCGCCAGCAGCTTGGCGGGATTAGGATCACCCCTCCACTTT. It encodes CASSLAGLGSPLHF.

This clonotype was seen repeatedly, ten times or more. The chain is built from TRBV4-1 and TRBJ1-5; D call uncertain. There are 14 residues in the CDR3. Trimming took 1 base from V and 4 from J, leaving 8 bases between them. Germline V gene lookup returns CDR1 MGHRA and CDR2 YSYEKL. The CDR3 protein is CASSQAQVNQPQHF. As DNA, the CDR3 is TGCGCCAGCAGCCAAGCCCAGGTTAATCAGCCCCAGCATTTT.

This clonotype occurred many times. The chain employs TRBV13 and TRBJ2-3; D unclear. Per the germline V gene, CDR1 is PRHDT and CDR2 is FYEKMQ (reference sequence). V lost 2 bases and J lost 2, with 8 bases in between. The CDR3 sequence is 14 residues long. CDR3 nucleotide sequence: TGTGCCAGCAGCTTACTCACAGTCACAGATACGCAGTATTTT. Translation gives CASSLLTVTDTQYF.

In this sample, this clonotype turned up many times. The chain is built from TRBV12-3 or TRBV12-4 and TRBJ2-7; D gene ambiguous. With 5 bases removed from V and 2 bases from J, the gap between germline ends came to 16 bases. This CDR3 comprises 15 residues. Here the CDR3 DNA reads TGTGCCAGCAGTCTTTGGGGTTCGTTCACCTACGAGCAGTACTTC. Residues: CASSLWGSFTYEQYF.

This sequence joins TRBV7-2 and TRBJ2-7; D perhaps matches TRBD1 (6 bases). Germline lookup yields CDR1 SGHTA and CDR2 FQGNSA. CDR3 size: 13 residues. Trimming removed 7 bases at V and 2 bases at J, with 12 bases between. For the CDR3, the DNA is TGTGCCAGCAACAACAGGGATACCTACGAGCAGTACTTC. It encodes CASNNRDTYEQYF.

This clonotype was picked up many times. The chain employs TRBV19 and TRBJ1-5, with 9 bases that match TRBD1. V gave up 9 bases and J gave up 5 bases; unmatched junction bases: 5. The length of the CDR3 is 13 residues. The germline V gene encodes CDR1 LNHDA and CDR2 SQIVND (reference sequence). The CDR3 DNA reads TGTGCCAGCGACAGGGGGTATGATCAGCCCCAGCATTTT. Protein product: CASDRGYDQPQHF.

This clonotype has just a few counts. V gene TRBV11-2 combines with J gene TRBJ2-7; perhaps D is TRBD1 or TRBD2 (5 bases each). The CDR3 has 13 residues. Germline V gene lookup returns CDR1 SGHAT and CDR2 FQNNGV. V was trimmed by 4 bases and J by 2 bases, leaving 9 bases between them. CDR3 DNA: TGTGCCAGCAGCTACGGGGCCGCCTACGAGCAGTACTTC. Protein: CASSYGAAYEQYF.

This clonotype was seen repeatedly, ten times or more. This sequence joins TRBV6-5 and TRBJ2-2; D is perhaps TRBD1 or TRBD2 (5 bases each). Trimming cost V 2 bases and J 5 bases, with 12 bases left between them. The germline V gene encodes CDR1 MNHEY and CDR2 SVGAGI. The CDR3 loop spans 15 amino acids. The CDR3 region has the DNA TGTGCCAGCAGTTACCAGCAGGGCGGGACCGGGGAGCTGTTTTTT. The encoded protein is CASSYQQGGTGELFF.

This clonotype was found many times. The V call is TRBV6-5, the J call TRBJ1-1; 9 positions match TRBD1. The CDR3 is made up of 15 amino acids. Losses at the gene ends were 3 bases for V and 3 bases for J; bases not matched to a gene: 5. CDR1 and CDR2 (germline): MNHEY, SVGAGI. CDR3 residues: CASSYNRGLDTEAFF. The CDR3 DNA is TGTGCCAGCAGTTATAACAGGGGGCTTGACACTGAAGCTTTCTTT.

The chain joins TRBV28 to TRBJ2-2, with 7 bases aligning to TRBD1. The CDR3 spans 14 residues. Germline CDR1 is MDHEN and CDR2 is SYDVKM. The ends lost 8 bases at V and 6 bases at J; junction bases unmatched: 9. In nucleotides, the CDR3 is TGTGCCAGCCGTGACAGGGCGCTGGCCGGGGAGCTGTTTTTT. Translating gives CASRDRALAGELFF. Filled out from reference TRBV28 and TRBJ2-2, the complete variable domain reads DVKVTQSSRYLVKRTGEKVFLECVQDMDHENMFWYRQDPGLGLRLIYFSYDVKMKEKGDIPEGYSVSREKKERFSLILESASTNQTSMYLCASRDRALAGELFFGEGSRLTVL.

This clonotype was observed at least ten times. This rearrangement joins TRBV28 to TRBJ1-1; TRBD1 agrees at 8 bases. V shed 10 bases, J shed 0 bases, and the junction held 4 bases outside the gene matches. CDR1 is MDHEN, CDR2 SYDVKM, per germline. This CDR3 is 13 amino acids long. CDR3 sequence (DNA): TGTGCCACCGACAGGGGAATGAACACTGAAGCTTTCTTT. Encoded protein: CATDRGMNTEAFF.

The rearrangement links TRBV20-1 to TRBJ2-1, with D possibly TRBD1 on 6 matching bases. This CDR3 is 11 amino acids long. Trimming took off 6 bases at V and 7 bases at J, with 10 bases between the two ends. CDR1 and CDR2 (germline): DFQATT, SNEGSKA (reference sequence). The CDR3: CSAEQGNEQFF. CDR3 DNA: TGCAGTGCAGAGCAGGGGAATGAGCAGTTCTTC.

This clonotype was seen many times. J is TRBJ2-4 and V is TRBV12-3 or TRBV12-4; perhaps TRBD1 as D (5 bases). This CDR3 spans 16 amino acids. Trimming pared 6 bases from V and 2 bases from J, leaving 17 bases between. CDR3: CASSSQSQGTKNIQYF. DNA for the CDR3: TGTGCCAGCAGCTCCCAATCGCAGGGAACCAAAAACATTCAGTACTTC.